What follows are 5 T cell receptor beta chains derived from one specimen sequenced in a study of early T cells in non-severe SARS-CoV-2 infection. MiXCR, applied by TCRdb to the 5' RACE reads, yields one record per CDR3 protein. The sample lists fewer than 80,000 distinct CDR3 sequences, roughly an eighth occurring once. Sequencing was performed on whole blood. These receptors originate from an adult who was a healthcare worker with PCR-confirmed SARS-CoV-2 infection or an uninfected control (not recorded which).

Concerning this clonotype: The conserved phenylalanine or tryptophan normally closing the CDR3 is absent here, so this likely arose from a read error. The chain links TRBV29-1 to TRBJ2-5; D might be TRBD1 or TRBD2, each matching 7 bases. The CDR3 is made up of 13 amino acids. V lost 4 bases and J lost 6, with 15 bases in between. The germline V gene has CDR1 SQVTM and CDR2 ANQGSEA. CDR3 amino acids: CSVVTRGGKTQYS. The CDR3 DNA reads as TGCAGCGTTGTGACCAGGGGGGGCAAGACCCAGTACTCC.

The CDR3 DNA reads as TGTGCCATCAGAGCCGTTGAAAGGGCTGGAAACACCATATATTTT. This gives the protein CAIRAVERAGNTIYF. V usage is TRBV10-3 and J usage is TRBJ1-3, with D unclear. With 6 bases removed from V and 2 bases from J, the gap between germline ends came to 14 bases. Germline CDR1 ENHRY, CDR2 SYGVKD. The CDR3 loop spans 15 amino acids.

This clonotype was recorded many times. The chain employs TRBV7-9 and TRBJ1-5; a weak D match, TRBD1 (5 bases). Germline V gene lookup returns CDR1 SEHNR and CDR2 FQNEAQ (reference sequence). The CDR3 sequence is 13 residues long. V gave up 5 bases and J gave up 7 bases, with 12 bases separating them. Written as DNA, the CDR3 is TGTGCCAGCAGCCGGGGCGGGGGACAGCCCCAGCATTTT. This encodes CASSRGGGQPQHF.

There are many counts of this clonotype. The chain joins TRBV7-9 to TRBJ2-3, with 10 bases matching TRBD2. In germline, CDR1 is SEHNR, CDR2 FQNEAQ (reference sequence). The CDR3 totals 16 residues. The V gene end was trimmed by 4 bases and the J gene end by 6 bases; junction bases not matched to a gene: 10. The CDR3: CASSSTSSGRVDTQYF. In nucleotides, the CDR3 is TGTGCCAGCAGCTCGACCTCTAGCGGGAGAGTGGATACGCAGTATTTT. The variable domain in full, completed from reference TRBV7-9 and TRBJ2-3, reads DTGVSQNPRHKITKRGQNVTFRCDPISEHNRLYWYRQTLGQGPEFLTYFQNEAQLEKSRLLSDRFSAERPKGSFSTLEIQRTEQGDSAMYLCASSSTSSGRVDTQYFGPGTRLTVL.

This chain uses TRBV7-2 with TRBJ2-3; TRBD1 matches 8 bases. The CDR3 is made up of 14 amino acids. Germline V gene lookup returns CDR1 SGHTA and CDR2 FQGNSA. With 6 bases clipped from V and 0 bases from J, the junction kept 2 bases outside the gene matches. CDR3 residues: CASRQGASTDTQYF. The CDR3 nucleotides are TGTGCCAGCAGGCAGGGGGCTAGCACAGATACGCAGTATTTT. Combining the CDR3 with reference TRBV7-2 and TRBJ2-3 gives the whole variable domain GAGVSQSPSNKVTEKGKDVELRCDPISGHTALYWYRQSLGQGLEFLIYFQGNSAPDKSGLPSDRFSAERTGGSVSTLTIQRTQQEDSAVYLCASRQGASTDTQYFGPGTRLTVL.